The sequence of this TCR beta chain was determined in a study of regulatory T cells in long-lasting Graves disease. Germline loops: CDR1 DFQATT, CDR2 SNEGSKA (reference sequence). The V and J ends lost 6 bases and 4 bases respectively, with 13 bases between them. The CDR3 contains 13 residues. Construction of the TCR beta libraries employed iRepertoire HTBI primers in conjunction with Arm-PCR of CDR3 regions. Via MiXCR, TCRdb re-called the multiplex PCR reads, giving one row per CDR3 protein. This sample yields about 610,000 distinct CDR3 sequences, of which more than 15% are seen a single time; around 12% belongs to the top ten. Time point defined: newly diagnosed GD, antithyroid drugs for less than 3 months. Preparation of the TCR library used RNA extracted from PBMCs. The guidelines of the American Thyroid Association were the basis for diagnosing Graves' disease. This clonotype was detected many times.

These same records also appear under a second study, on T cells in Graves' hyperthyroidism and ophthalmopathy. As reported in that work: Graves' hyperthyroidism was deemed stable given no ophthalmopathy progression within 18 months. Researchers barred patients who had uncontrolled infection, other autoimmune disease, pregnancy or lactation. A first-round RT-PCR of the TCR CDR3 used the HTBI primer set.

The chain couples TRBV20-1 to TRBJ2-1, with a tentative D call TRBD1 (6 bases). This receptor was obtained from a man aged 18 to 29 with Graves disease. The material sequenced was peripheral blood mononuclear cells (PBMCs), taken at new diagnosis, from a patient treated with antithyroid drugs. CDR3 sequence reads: CSARRTAYNEQFF. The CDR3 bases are TGCAGTGCAAGGAGGACAGCATACAATGAGCAGTTCTTC.